One and the same sample provided the 25 T cell receptor beta chains below, sequenced in a study of blood T cells in healthy people across ages. A sample-barcoded 5' primer and a J-beta primer mix were used in a second PCR of about 6 to 11 cycles. From the 5' RACE reads, TCRdb called clonotypes with MiXCR, one entry per CDR3 protein. The repertoire holds about 1.1 million distinct CDR3 sequences, with more than 30% as singletons. The sequenced material came from blood. All receptors come from a young man in good health.

The V call is TRBV11-2, the J call TRBJ2-1; TRBD2 matches at 8 bases. Germline CDR1 and CDR2: SGHAT and FQNNGV. Germline trimming cut 5 bases from V and 0 bases from J; bases unmatched to any gene: 15. There are 19 residues in the CDR3. The CDR3 DNA follows: TGTGCCAGCAGCCCCTGGGGCGGGACTAGTACAAACTCCTACAATGAGCAGTTCTTC. Translated, it gives CASSPWGGTSTNSYNEQFF. Variable domain in full (rest from reference TRBV11-2 and TRBJ2-1): EAGVAQSPRYKIIEKRQSVAFWCNPISGHATLYWYQQILGQGPKLLIQFQNNGVVDDSQLPKDRFSAERLKGVDSTLKIQPAKLEDSAVYLCASSPWGGTSTNSYNEQFFGPGTRLTVL.

This clonotype was seen a few times. The chain links TRBV7-2 to TRBJ1-5; D unclear. V dropped 5 bases and J dropped 4 bases, with 12 bases sitting between them. The CDR3 length is 14 residues. Germline-derived CDR1 and CDR2 are SGHTA and FQGNSA. The CDR3 DNA follows: TGTGCCAGCAGCCCTGCGGTGGGGAATCAGCCCCAGCATTTT. It is translated as CASSPAVGNQPQHF.

This clonotype was observed many times. One base away lies a much larger clone, so this may be a sequencing read error. The chain employs TRBV2 and TRBJ2-1; the match to TRBD2 covers 10 bases. V lost 2 bases and J lost 8; bases outside the gene matches: 9. There are 16 residues in the CDR3. Germline CDR1 is SNHLY and CDR2 is FYNNEI. The CDR3 coding sequence is TGTGCCAGCAGTGAACTAGGACGAGCGGGGGGGTATGAGCAGTTCTTC. Amino acid sequence: CASSELGRAGGYEQFF. Supplemented by reference TRBV2 and TRBJ2-1, the full variable domain reads EPEVTQTPSHQVTQMGQEVILRCVPISNHLYFYWYRQILGQKVEFLVSFYNNEISEKSEIFDDQFSVERPDGSNFTLKIRSTKLEDSAMYFCASSELGRAGGYEQFFGPGTRLTVL.

This clonotype occurred many times. The chain combines TRBV12-3 or TRBV12-4 with TRBJ2-1, with TRBD2 matching 9 bases. The CDR3 consists of 15 residues. V lost 2 bases, J lost 2 bases, and 1 base stayed unmatched. As DNA, the CDR3 is TGTGCCAGCAGTTTATCTAGCGGGGCCTACAATGAGCAGTTCTTC. Protein: CASSLSSGAYNEQFF.

This clonotype was seen a handful of times. V and J are TRBV5-6 and TRBJ1-1; 9 bases map to TRBD1. The junction had 6 bases not matched to a gene; V was cut back by 1 base and J by 5 bases. Germline V gene lookup returns CDR1 SGHDT and CDR2 YYEEEE. The CDR3 has 15 residues. CDR3 in amino acids: CASSLWDRDVTEAFF. The CDR3 coding sequence is TGTGCCAGCAGCTTGTGGGACAGGGACGTAACTGAAGCTTTCTTT.

This clonotype showed up many times. This sequence joins TRBV7-2 and TRBJ1-2; the D is unclear. V shed 1 base and J shed 4 bases, with 4 bases lying between them. Germline CDR1 reads SGHTA; CDR2 reads FQGNSA. The CDR3 contains 12 residues. The DNA for the CDR3 is TGTGCCAGCAGCTTAGATGGCTATGGCTACACCTTC. Amino acids: CASSLDGYGYTF.

This chain uses TRBV9 with TRBJ1-4, with D unclear. From germline, CDR1 is SGDLS and CDR2 YYNGEE. The CDR3 is made up of 14 amino acids. The V end lost 0 bases, the J end lost 6 bases, and 9 bases lay between the germline ends. CDR3 residues: CASSVGGGDEKLFF. The CDR3 nucleotides are TGTGCCAGCAGCGTAGGGGGAGGAGATGAAAAACTGTTTTTT.

By sample share, this clonotype is medium-sized. The rearrangement joins TRBV27 to TRBJ2-7; 8 nucleotides match TRBD1. The trim removed 2 bases at V and 3 bases at J, leaving 3 bases unmatched. The CDR3 is 14 residues long. From germline, CDR1 is MNHEY and CDR2 SMNVEV (reference sequence). The CDR3 region is CASSLQGANYEQYF. Written as DNA, the CDR3 is TGTGCCAGCAGTTTACAGGGGGCTAACTACGAGCAGTACTTC.

This clonotype was detected a few times. The chain is built from TRBV3-1 and TRBJ2-7, with TRBD1 matching over 7 bases. J lost 0 bases, V lost 4 bases, and 9 bases had no gene match. CDR3 length: 16 amino acids. CDR1 is LGHDT and CDR2 is YNNKEL in the germline V gene (reference sequence). CDR3 DNA sequence: TGTGCCAGCAGCCTATCCGGGACAGTCAGCTCCTACGAGCAGTACTTC. Encoded protein: CASSLSGTVSSYEQYF.

Written as DNA, the CDR3 is TGTGCCAGCAGGCCGACAGGGTCCCCTGGCTACACCTTC. It yields the protein CASRPTGSPGYTF. The chain recombines TRBV12-3 or TRBV12-4 with TRBJ1-2; 7 bases are shared with TRBD1. The V segment lost 6 bases and the J segment 7 bases; nucleotides outside the gene matches: 8. CDR3 length equals 13 residues.

The chain recombines TRBV7-9 with TRBJ2-3; 9 nucleotides line up with TRBD1. The germline CDR1 and CDR2 sequences are SEHNR and FQNEAQ (reference sequence). The V gene end was trimmed by 5 bases and the J gene end by 0 bases; junction bases not matched to a gene: 9. The CDR3 has 17 amino acids. The DNA for the CDR3 is TGTGCCAGCAGCCCTAGGGGACAGGGTACTAGCACAGATACGCAGTATTTT. Amino acids: CASSPRGQGTSTDTQYF.

V and J are TRBV4-3 and TRBJ2-3, with TRBD1 matching 8 bases. The CDR3 spans 13 residues. CDR1 is LGHNA, CDR2 YSLEER, per germline. V was clipped by 0 bases and J by 11 bases; unmatched bases: 4. CDR3 amino acids: CASSQETGTGQYF. CDR3 sequence (DNA): TGCGCCAGCAGCCAAGAGACCGGGACAGGGCAGTATTTT.

The chain employs TRBV7-9 and TRBJ2-3; weak D call: TRBD2 (5 bases). This CDR3 spans 16 amino acids. In germline, CDR1 is SEHNR, CDR2 FQNEAQ (reference sequence). Trimming removed 1 base at V and 2 bases at J, with 13 bases between. The CDR3 DNA reads TGTGCCAGCAGCTTAGTTTCGGGGATTACCACAGATACGCAGTATTTT. This codes for CASSLVSGITTDTQYF. Variable domain in full (rest from reference TRBV7-9 and TRBJ2-3): DTGVSQNPRHKITKRGQNVTFRCDPISEHNRLYWYRQTLGQGPEFLTYFQNEAQLEKSRLLSDRFSAERPKGSFSTLEIQRTEQGDSAMYLCASSLVSGITTDTQYFGPGTRLTVL.

This clonotype occurred many times. The chain is built from TRBV20-1 and TRBJ2-3; D remains unclear. V lost 3 bases, J lost 3 bases, and 4 bases lay in between. The germline gives CDR1 DFQATT, CDR2 SNEGSKA (reference sequence). This CDR3 is built from 11 residues. The CDR3 protein is CSASLTDTQYF. In nucleotides, the CDR3 is TGCAGTGCTAGTTTGACAGATACGCAGTATTTT.

CDR3 region: CAISAVEGYHEQFF. The DNA for the CDR3 is TGTGCCATCAGTGCGGTGGAAGGGTACCATGAGCAGTTCTTC. The V and J genes are TRBV10-3 and TRBJ2-1; D gene ambiguous. The germline V and J ends were trimmed by 4 bases and 8 bases, with 15 bases remaining between them. The CDR3 spans 14 residues. Per germline, CDR1 ENHRY and CDR2 SYGVKD.

The table lists this clonotype with a few counts. This chain links TRBV29-1 with TRBJ2-1; maybe TRBD2 (6 bases). V lost 4 bases to trimming and J lost 7 bases, with 20 bases between them. This CDR3 has 15 residues. From germline, CDR1 is SQVTM and CDR2 ANQGSEA. CDR3: CSVAGGDPAGNEQFF. CDR3 DNA: TGCAGCGTTGCCGGAGGGGACCCGGCTGGGAATGAGCAGTTCTTC.

The J gene is TRBJ1-1, the V gene TRBV20-1; D not certain. The CDR3 consists of 14 residues. The germline V gene has CDR1 DFQATT and CDR2 SNEGSKA (reference sequence). Between the trimmed V and J ends, which lost 3 bases and 5 bases, there was a span of 16 bases. The CDR3 sequence: CSASFPGAKTEAFF. For the CDR3, the DNA is TGCAGTGCTAGTTTCCCCGGCGCGAAGACTGAAGCTTTCTTT.

The rearrangement links TRBV3-1 to TRBJ1-2; D is possibly TRBD1 (5 bases). V was trimmed by 3 bases and J by 3 bases, leaving 11 bases between them. The CDR3 loop spans 14 amino acids. Germline values: CDR1 LGHDT, CDR2 YNNKEL (reference sequence). The chain's CDR3 is CASSQFQGDYGYTF. The CDR3 coding sequence is TGTGCCAGCAGCCAGTTCCAAGGGGACTATGGCTACACCTTC. Full variable domain (rest looked up from reference TRBV3-1 and TRBJ1-2): DTAVSQTPKYLVTQMGNDKSIKCEQNLGHDTMYWYKQDSKKFLKIMFSYNNKELIINETVPNRFSPKSPDKAHLNLHINSLELGDSAVYFCASSQFQGDYGYTFGSGTRLTVV.

This clonotype was seen a handful of times. The genes are TRBV7-2 and TRBJ2-5; 10 bases map to TRBD2. V was pared by 0 bases and J by 3 bases, with 4 bases of the junction left unmatched. CDR1 and CDR2 from the germline V gene are SGHTA and FQGNSA. The CDR3 totals 16 residues. The CDR3 sequence: CASSLAGTSVKETQYF. The CDR3 bases are TGTGCCAGCAGCTTAGCCGGGACTAGCGTAAAAGAGACCCAGTACTTC.

This clonotype has a handful of counts. This rearrangement joins TRBV7-9 to TRBJ2-7, with D unclear. CDR3 length: 13 amino acids. The V end was cut by 5 bases, the J end by 7 bases, with 15 bases between. Germline CDR1 reads SEHNR; CDR2 reads FQNEAQ (reference sequence). CDR3 sequence (DNA): TGTGCCAGCAGCCAATTCCCGGGTAAAGAGCAGTACTTC. Protein: CASSQFPGKEQYF.

This clonotype was detected many times. V and J are TRBV7-9 and TRBJ2-4; D is perhaps TRBD2 (5 bases). Germline assignment: CDR1 SEHNR and CDR2 FQNEAQ (reference sequence). Trimming removed 2 bases from V and 0 bases from J, with 11 bases in between. CDR3 length: 16 residues. This chain's CDR3 is CASSLTGFLAKNIQYF. Written as DNA, the CDR3 is TGTGCCAGCAGCTTAACGGGATTCCTAGCCAAAAACATTCAGTACTTC.

This chain uses TRBV25-1 with TRBJ1-2; 7 nucleotides line up with TRBD1. The junction had 16 bases not matched to a gene; V was cut back by 4 bases and J by 2 bases. In germline, CDR1 is MGHDK, CDR2 SYGVNS. The CDR3 contains 18 residues. The CDR3 DNA reads TGTGCCAGCAGTGCTCGCGGGGACAGCCGGCCTAGCAACTATGGCTACACCTTC. Protein: CASSARGDSRPSNYGYTF.

This clonotype was detected a few times. The chain carries TRBV5-1 and TRBJ2-2; D not certain. Germline V CDR1 and CDR2: SGHRS, YFSETQ. The ends were cut back, 0 bases at V and 7 bases at J, with 4 bases in the middle. The length of the CDR3 is 12 residues. CDR3: CASSLDGGELFF. CDR3 sequence (DNA): TGCGCCAGCAGCTTGGATGGCGGGGAGCTGTTTTTT.

CDR3 bases: TGTGCCAGCGGGCTTTCAACTAATGAAAAACTGTTTTTT. It translates to CASGLSTNEKLFF. The chain has TRBV12-3 or TRBV12-4 and TRBJ1-4; D uncertain. V was cut by 8 bases and J by 0 bases, with 7 bases left in between. The CDR3 is 13 residues long.

The chain joins TRBV7-2 to TRBJ1-5; D call uncertain. Per germline, CDR1 SGHTA and CDR2 FQGNSA. V dropped 0 bases and J dropped 0 bases, with 6 bases sitting between them. The length of the CDR3 is 15 residues. CDR3 nucleotides: TGTGCCAGCAGCTTAGCCCAGCCTAGCAATCAGCCCCAGCATTTT. It yields the protein CASSLAQPSNQPQHF. The full variable domain, in which reference TRBV7-2 and TRBJ1-5 provide the parts outside the CDR3, is GAGVSQSPSNKVTEKGKDVELRCDPISGHTALYWYRQSLGQGLEFLIYFQGNSAPDKSGLPSDRFSAERTGGSVSTLTIQRTQQEDSAVYLCASSLAQPSNQPQHFGDGTRLSIL.